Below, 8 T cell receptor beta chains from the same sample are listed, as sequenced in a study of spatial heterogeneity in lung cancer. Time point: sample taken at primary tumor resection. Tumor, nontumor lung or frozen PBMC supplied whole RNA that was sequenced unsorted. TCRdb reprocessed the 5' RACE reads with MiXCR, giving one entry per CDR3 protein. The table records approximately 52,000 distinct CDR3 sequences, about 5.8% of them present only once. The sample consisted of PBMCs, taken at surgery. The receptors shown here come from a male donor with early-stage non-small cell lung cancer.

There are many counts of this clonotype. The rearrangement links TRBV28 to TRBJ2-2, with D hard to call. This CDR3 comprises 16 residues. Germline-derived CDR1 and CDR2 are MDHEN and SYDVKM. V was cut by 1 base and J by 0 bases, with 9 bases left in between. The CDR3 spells CASSLSRGPNTGELFF. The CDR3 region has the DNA TGTGCCAGCAGTTTATCCCGTGGACCGAACACCGGGGAGCTGTTTTTT.

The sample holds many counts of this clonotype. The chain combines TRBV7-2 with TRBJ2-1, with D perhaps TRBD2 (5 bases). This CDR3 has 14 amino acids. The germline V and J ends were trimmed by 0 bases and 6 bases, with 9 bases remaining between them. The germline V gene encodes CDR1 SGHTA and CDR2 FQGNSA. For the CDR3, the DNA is TGTGCCAGCAGCTTAGCGGGAGTCGCCAATGAGCAGTTCTTC. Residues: CASSLAGVANEQFF.

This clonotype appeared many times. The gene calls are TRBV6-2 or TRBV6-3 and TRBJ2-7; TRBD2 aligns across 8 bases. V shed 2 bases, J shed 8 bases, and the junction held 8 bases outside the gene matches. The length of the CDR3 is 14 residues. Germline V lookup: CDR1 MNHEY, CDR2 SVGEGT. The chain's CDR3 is CASSYTTSAFQQYF. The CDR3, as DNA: TGTGCCAGCAGTTACACGACTAGCGCCTTCCAGCAGTACTTC.

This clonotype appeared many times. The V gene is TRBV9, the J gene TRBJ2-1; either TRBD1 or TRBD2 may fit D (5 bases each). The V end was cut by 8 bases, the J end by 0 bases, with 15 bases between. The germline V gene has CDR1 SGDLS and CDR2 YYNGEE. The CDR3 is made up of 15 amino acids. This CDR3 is CASNSWGSSYNEQFF. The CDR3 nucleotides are TGTGCCAGTAATTCCTGGGGGAGCTCCTACAATGAGCAGTTCTTC.

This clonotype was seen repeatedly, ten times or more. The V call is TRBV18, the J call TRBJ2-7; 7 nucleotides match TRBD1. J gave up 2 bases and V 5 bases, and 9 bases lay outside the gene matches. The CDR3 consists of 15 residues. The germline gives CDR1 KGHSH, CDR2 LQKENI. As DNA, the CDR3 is TGTGCCAGCTCAAAGGACAGGACCCCGACCTACGAGCAGTACTTC. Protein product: CASSKDRTPTYEQYF.

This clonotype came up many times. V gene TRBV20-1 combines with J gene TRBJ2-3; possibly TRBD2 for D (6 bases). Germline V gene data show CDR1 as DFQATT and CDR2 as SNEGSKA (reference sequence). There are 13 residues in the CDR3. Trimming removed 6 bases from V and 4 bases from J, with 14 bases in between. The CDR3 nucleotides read TGCAGTGCAAGTCTAGCGAGCGCAGATACGCAGTATTTT. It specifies CSASLASADTQYF.

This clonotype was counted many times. CDR3 nucleotides: TGCAGTGCTAAGGGGGCTGTGGCCGAGCAGTACTTC. Amino acid sequence: CSAKGAVAEQYF. This rearrangement joins TRBV20-1 to TRBJ2-7; TRBD1 agrees at 7 bases. This CDR3 region has 12 residues. Looked up from germline, CDR1 is DFQATT and CDR2 is SNEGSKA (reference sequence). V was pared by 4 bases and J by 6 bases, with 6 bases of the junction left unmatched.

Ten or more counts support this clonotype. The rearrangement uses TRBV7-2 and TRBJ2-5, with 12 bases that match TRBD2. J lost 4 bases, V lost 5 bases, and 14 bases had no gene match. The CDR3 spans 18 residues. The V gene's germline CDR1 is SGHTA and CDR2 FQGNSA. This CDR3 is CASSMSGLAGSGGETQYF. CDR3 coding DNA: TGTGCCAGCAGCATGTCGGGACTAGCGGGTTCCGGGGGAGAGACCCAGTACTTC.